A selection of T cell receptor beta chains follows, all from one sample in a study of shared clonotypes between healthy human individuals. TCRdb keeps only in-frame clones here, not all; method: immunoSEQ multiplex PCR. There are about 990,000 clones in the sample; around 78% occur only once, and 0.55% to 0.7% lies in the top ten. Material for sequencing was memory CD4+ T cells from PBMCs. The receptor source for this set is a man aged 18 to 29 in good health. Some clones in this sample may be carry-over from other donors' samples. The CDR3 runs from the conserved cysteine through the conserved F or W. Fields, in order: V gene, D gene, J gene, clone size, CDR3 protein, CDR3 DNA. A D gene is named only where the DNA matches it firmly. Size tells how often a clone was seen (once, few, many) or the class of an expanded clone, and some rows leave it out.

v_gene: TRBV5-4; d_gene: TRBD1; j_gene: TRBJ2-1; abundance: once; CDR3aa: CASSHAGQVPYNEQFF; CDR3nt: TGTGCCAGCAGCCACGCGGGACAGGTACCATACAATGAGCAGTTCTTC
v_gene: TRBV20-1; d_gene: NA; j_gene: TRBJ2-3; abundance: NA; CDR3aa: CSAPESDTQYF; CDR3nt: TGCAGTGCCCCCGAGTCAGATACGCAGTATTTT
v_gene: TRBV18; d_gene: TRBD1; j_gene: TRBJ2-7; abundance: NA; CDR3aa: CASSRTGGYEQYF; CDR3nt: TGTGCCAGCTCACGAACAGGGGGCTACGAGCAGTACTTC
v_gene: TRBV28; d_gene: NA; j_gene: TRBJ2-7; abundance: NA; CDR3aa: CASCFRGYEQYF; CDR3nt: TGTGCCAGTTGTTTTAGGGGCTACGAGCAGTACTTC
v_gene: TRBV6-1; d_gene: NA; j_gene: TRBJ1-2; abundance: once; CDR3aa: CASRPAGSRYGYTF; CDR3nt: TGTGCCAGCAGACCTGCAGGGTCCCGCTATGGCTACACCTTC
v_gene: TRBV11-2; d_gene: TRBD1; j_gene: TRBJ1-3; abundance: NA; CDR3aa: CASSLVGRGQGNTIYF; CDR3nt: TGTGCCAGCAGCTTAGTCGGCAGGGGGCAGGGAAACACCATATATTTT
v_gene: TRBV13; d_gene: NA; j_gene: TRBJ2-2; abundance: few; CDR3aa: CASSLVTVTGELFF; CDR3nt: TGTGCCAGCAGCTTAGTAACCGTCACCGGGGAGCTGTTTTTT
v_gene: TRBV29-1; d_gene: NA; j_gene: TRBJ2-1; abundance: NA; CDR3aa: CSVESGNEQFF; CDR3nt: TGCAGCGTTGAGTCCGGCAATGAGCAGTTCTTC
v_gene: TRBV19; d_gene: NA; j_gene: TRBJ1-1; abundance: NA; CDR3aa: CASSIGTPNTEAFF; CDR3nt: TGTGCCAGTAGTATCGGGACACCGAACACTGAAGCTTTCTTT
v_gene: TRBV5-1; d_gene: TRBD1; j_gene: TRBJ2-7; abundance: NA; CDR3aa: CASSPTIPGQDYEQYF; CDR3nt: TGCGCCAGCAGCCCGACTATTCCGGGACAGGACTACGAGCAGTACTTC
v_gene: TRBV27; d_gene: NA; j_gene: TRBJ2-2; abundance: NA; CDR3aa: CASSFIGPTNTGELFF; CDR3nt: TGTGCCAGCAGTTTTATCGGGCCTACGAACACCGGGGAGCTGTTTTTT
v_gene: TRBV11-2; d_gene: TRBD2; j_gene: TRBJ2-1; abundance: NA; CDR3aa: CASSLGSGSGYEQFF; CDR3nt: TGTGCCAGCAGCTTAGGTAGCGGGAGTGGGTATGAGCAGTTCTTC
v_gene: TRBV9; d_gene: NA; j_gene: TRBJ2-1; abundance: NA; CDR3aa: CASNEGGVSYNEQFF; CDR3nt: TGTGCCAGCAACGAAGGAGGCGTCTCCTACAATGAGCAGTTCTTC
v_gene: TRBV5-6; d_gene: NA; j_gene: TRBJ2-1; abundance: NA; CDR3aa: CASSRTSVNNEQFF; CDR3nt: TGTGCCAGCAGTAGAACTAGTGTGAACAATGAGCAGTTCTTC
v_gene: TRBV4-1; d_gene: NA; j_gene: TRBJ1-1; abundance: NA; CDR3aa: CASSPKPGPNTEAFF; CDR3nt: TGCGCCAGCAGCCCCAAACCGGGGCCGAACACTGAAGCTTTCTTT
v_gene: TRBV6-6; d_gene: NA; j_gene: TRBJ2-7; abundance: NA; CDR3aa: CATGHGSSYEQYF; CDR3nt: TGTGCCACCGGGCATGGGTCCTCCTACGAGCAGTACTTC
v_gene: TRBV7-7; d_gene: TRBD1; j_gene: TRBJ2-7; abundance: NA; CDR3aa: CASRQGQTYEQYF; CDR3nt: TGTGCCAGCAGGCAGGGACAGACCTACGAGCAGTACTTC
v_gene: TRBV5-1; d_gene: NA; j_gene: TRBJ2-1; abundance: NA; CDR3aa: CASSLVAESYNEQFF; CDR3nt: TGCGCCAGCAGCTTGGTTGCGGAGTCCTACAATGAGCAGTTCTTC
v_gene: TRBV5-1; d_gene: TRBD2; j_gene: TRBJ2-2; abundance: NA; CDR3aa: CASNRLAGGNTGELFF; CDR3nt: TGCGCCAGCAACAGACTAGCGGGAGGGAACACCGGGGAGCTGTTTTTT
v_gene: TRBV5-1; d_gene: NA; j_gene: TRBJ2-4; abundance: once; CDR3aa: CASSLAAGGENIQYF; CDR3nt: TGCGCCAGCAGCTTGGCTGCTGGGGGCGAAAACATTCAGTACTTC
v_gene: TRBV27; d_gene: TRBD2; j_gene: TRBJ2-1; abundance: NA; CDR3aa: CASRTSGREQFF; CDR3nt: TGTGCCAGCCGCACTAGCGGGAGGGAGCAGTTCTTC
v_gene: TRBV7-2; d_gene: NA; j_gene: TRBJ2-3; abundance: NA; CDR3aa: CASSLGGSIDTQYF; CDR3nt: TGTGCCAGCAGCTTAGGTGGGAGCATAGATACGCAGTATTTT
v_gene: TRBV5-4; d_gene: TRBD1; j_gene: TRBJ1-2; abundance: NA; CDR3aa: CASSLGTVQGRGYTF; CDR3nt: TGTGCCAGCAGCCTAGGGACAGTACAAGGTCGAGGGTACACCTTC
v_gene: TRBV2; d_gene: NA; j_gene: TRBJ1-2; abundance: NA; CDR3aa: CASSDGEAYGYTF; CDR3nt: TGTGCCAGCAGTGACGGGGAGGCCTATGGCTACACCTTC
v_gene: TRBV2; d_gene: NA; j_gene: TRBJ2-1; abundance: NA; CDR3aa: CASSEGRSYNEQFF; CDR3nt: TGTGCCAGCAGTGAGGGCAGGAGCTACAATGAGCAGTTCTTC
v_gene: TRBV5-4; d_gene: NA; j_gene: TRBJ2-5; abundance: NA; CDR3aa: CASSPPVGGQETQYF; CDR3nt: TGTGCCAGCAGCCCACCGGTAGGGGGCCAAGAGACCCAGTACTTC
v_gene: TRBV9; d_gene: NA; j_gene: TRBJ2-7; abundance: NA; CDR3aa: CASSVDVTGTYEQYF; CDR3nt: TGTGCCAGCAGCGTAGACGTGACAGGAACCTACGAGCAGTACTTC
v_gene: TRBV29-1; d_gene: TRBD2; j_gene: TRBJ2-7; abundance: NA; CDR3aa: CSVGGSGTSYEQYF; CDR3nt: TGCAGCGTTGGAGGTAGCGGGACCTCCTACGAGCAGTACTTC
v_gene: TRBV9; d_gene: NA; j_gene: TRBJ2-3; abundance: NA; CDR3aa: CASSDADRETDTQYF; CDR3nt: TGTGCCAGCAGCGATGCTGATCGGGAGACAGATACGCAGTATTTT
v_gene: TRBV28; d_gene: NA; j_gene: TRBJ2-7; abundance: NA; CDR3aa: CARSGPRPYEQYF; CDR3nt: TGTGCCAGGTCGGGGCCTAGACCGTACGAGCAGTACTTC
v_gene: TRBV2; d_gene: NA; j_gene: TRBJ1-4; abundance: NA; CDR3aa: CASSEWSGQAHEKLFF; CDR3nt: TGTGCCAGCAGTGAATGGTCGGGACAAGCCCACGAAAAACTGTTTTTT
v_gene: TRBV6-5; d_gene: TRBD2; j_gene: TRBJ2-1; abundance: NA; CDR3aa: CASSSRREAHNEQFF; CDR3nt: TGTGCCAGCAGTTCGAGGCGGGAGGCCCACAATGAGCAGTTCTTC
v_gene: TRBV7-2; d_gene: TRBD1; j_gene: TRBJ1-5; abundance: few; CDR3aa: CASSYRGGQPQHF; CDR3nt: TGTGCCAGCAGCTACAGGGGGGGCCAGCCCCAGCATTTT
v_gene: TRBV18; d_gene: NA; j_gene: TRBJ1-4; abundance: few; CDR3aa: CASRGGPLEKLFF; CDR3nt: TGTGCCAGCCGTGGGGGTCCTCTTGAAAAACTGTTTTTT
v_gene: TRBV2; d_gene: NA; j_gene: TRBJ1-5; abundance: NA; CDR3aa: CASSERVRQPQHF; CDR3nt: TGTGCCAGCAGTGAAAGGGTGCGTCAGCCCCAGCATTTT
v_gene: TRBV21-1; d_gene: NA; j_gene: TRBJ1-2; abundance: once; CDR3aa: CASSKERGQGEHYGYTF; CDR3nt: TGTGCCAGCAGCAAAGAGAGGGGACAGGGCGAACACTATGGCTACACCTTC
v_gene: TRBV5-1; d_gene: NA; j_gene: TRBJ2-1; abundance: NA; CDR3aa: CASSSDVTGEQFF; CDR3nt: TGCGCCAGCAGCTCGGATGTTACCGGTGAGCAGTTCTTC
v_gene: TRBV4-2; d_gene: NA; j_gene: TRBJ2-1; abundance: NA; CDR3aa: CASSQGGEDFYNEQFF; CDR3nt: TGTGCCAGCAGCCAAGGGGGGGAAGACTTTTACAATGAGCAGTTCTTC
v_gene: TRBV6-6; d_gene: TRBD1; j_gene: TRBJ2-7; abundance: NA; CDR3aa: CASSTGGQGHEQYF; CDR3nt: TGTGCCAGCAGTACTGGGGGACAGGGACACGAGCAGTACTTC
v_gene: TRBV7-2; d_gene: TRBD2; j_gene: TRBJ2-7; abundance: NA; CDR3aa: CASSRLSIAGGAYEQYF; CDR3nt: TGTGCCAGCAGCCGACTGAGTATAGCGGGAGGGGCCTACGAGCAGTACTTC
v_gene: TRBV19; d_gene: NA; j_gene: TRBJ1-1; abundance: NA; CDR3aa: CASSIGEAEATEAFF; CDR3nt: TGTGCCAGTAGTATAGGGGAGGCCGAGGCAACTGAAGCTTTCTTT
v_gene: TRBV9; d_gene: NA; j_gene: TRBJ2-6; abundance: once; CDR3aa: CASSGRVATISGANVLTF; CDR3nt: TGTGCCAGCAGCGGCCGAGTGGCAACTATCTCTGGGGCCAACGTCCTGACTTTC
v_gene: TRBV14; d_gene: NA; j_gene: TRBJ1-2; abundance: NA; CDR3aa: CASSQDVRGYTF; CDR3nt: TGTGCCAGCAGCCAAGACGTCCGTGGCTACACCTTC
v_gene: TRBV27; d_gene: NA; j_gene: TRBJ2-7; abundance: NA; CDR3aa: CASSANRVSVHEQYF; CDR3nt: TGTGCCAGCAGTGCCAACAGGGTAAGCGTGCACGAGCAGTACTTC
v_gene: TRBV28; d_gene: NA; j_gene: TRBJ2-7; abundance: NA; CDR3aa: CASSSPRGGSSYEQYF; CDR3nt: TGTGCCAGCAGTTCACCCAGGGGCGGGAGCTCCTACGAGCAGTACTTC
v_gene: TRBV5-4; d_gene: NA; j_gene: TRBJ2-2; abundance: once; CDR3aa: CASSIWGTNTGELFF; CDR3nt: TGTGCCAGCAGCATCTGGGGCACTAACACCGGGGAGCTGTTTTTT
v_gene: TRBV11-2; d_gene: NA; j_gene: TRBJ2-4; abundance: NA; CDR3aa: CASSVIRGAKNIQYF; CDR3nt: TGTGCCAGCAGCGTTATCAGGGGTGCCAAAAACATTCAGTACTTC
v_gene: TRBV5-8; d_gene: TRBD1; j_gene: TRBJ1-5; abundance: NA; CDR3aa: CASSRGTGNQLQHF; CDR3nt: TGTGCCAGCAGCCGCGGGACAGGGAATCAGCTCCAGCATTTT
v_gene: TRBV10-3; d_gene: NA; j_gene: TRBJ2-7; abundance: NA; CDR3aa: CAISGQGGRDEQYF; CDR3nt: TGTGCCATCAGTGGCCAAGGAGGCCGCGACGAGCAGTACTTC
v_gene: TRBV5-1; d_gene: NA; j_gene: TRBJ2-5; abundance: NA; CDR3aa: CASSLTPQETQYF; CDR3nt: TGCGCCAGCAGCTTGACACCCCAAGAGACCCAGTACTTC
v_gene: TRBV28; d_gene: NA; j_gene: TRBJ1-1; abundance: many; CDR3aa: CASSLVGGSEAFF; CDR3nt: TGTGCCAGCAGTTTGGTCGGGGGGTCTGAAGCTTTCTTT
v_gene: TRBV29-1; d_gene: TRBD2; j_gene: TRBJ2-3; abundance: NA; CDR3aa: CSGGGGTDTQYF; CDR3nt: TGCAGCGGCGGGGGAGGCACAGATACGCAGTATTTT
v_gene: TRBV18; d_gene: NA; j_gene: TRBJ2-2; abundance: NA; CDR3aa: CASSPPGRTGELFF; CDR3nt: TGTGCCAGCTCACCACCGGGGCGAACCGGGGAGCTGTTTTTT
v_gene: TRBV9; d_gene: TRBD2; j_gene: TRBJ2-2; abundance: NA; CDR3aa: CASSVEIAGGAGELFF; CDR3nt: TGTGCCAGCAGCGTAGAAATAGCGGGAGGGGCCGGGGAGCTGTTTTTT
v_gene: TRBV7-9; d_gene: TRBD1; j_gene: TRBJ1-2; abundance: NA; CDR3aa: CASNHVRQGGHDYTF; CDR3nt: TGTGCCAGCAACCACGTAAGGCAGGGGGGGCATGACTACACCTTC
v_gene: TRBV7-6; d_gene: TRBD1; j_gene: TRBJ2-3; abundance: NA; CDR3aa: CASSQNPTGGRDTQYF; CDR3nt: TGTGCCAGCAGCCAAAATCCTACAGGGGGCAGAGATACGCAGTATTTT
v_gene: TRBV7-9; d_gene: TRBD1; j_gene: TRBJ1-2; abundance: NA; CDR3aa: CASSQGAETNYGYTF; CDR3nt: TGTGCCAGCAGCCAGGGGGCAGAAACTAACTATGGCTACACCTTC
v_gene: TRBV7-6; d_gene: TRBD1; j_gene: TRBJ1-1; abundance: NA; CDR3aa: CASSHHSSKGRGLRTEAFF; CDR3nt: TGTGCCAGCAGCCACCACTCAAGTAAGGGCAGGGGGCTACGAACTGAAGCTTTCTTT
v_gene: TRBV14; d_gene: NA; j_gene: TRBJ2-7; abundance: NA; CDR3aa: CASSQVEWGAKYF; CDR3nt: TGTGCCAGCAGCCAAGTGGAATGGGGGGCGAAGTACTTC